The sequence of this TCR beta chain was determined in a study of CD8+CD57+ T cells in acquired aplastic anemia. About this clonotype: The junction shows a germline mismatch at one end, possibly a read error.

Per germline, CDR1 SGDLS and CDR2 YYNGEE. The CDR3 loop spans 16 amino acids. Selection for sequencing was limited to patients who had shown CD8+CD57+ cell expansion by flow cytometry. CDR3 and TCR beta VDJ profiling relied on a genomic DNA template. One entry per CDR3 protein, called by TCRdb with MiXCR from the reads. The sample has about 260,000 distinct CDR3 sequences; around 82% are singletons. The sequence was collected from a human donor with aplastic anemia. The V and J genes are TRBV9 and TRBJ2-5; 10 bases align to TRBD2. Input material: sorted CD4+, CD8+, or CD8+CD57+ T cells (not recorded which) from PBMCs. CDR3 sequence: CASSVGSGGYQLTQYF. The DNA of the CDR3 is TGTGCCAGCAGTGTAGGTAGCGGGGGGTACCAATTGACCCAGTACTTC.